Listed here are 3 T cell receptor beta chains from one sample, sequenced in a study of blood T cells in healthy people across ages. A sample-barcoded 5' primer and a J-beta primer mix were used in a second PCR of roughly 7 to 11 cycles. A single record per CDR3 protein comes from TCRdb applying MiXCR to the 5' RACE reads. The table lists fewer than 900,000 distinct CDR3 sequences, more than 40% of them singletons. The sample was blood. The receptor source for this set is a woman aged 55-69 years in good health.

The CDR3 DNA is TGTGCCAGCAGCAAAAGGTTAGGGGGAGAGCAGTACTTC. This translates into CASSKRLGGEQYF. The chain combines TRBV21-1 with TRBJ2-5; the DNA was not used to check the table's D call, TRBD2. TRBV21-1 has pseudogene status. The CDR3 consists of 13 residues.

This clonotype has a handful of counts. The chain uses TRBV5-1 and TRBJ1-2; tentatively, D is TRBD1 (5 bases). The CDR3 is made up of 13 amino acids. Per the germline V gene, CDR1 is SGHRS and CDR2 is YFSETQ. V was cut by 4 bases and J by 5 bases, with 12 bases left in between. CDR3 protein: CASSRSQGYGYTF. The DNA of the CDR3 is TGCGCCAGCAGCAGATCCCAGGGTTATGGCTACACCTTC.

This clonotype was detected only a few times. This chain joins TRBV10-3 and TRBJ2-1, with 8 bases matching TRBD2. Germline loops: CDR1 ENHRY, CDR2 SYGVKD. CDR3 length: 16 amino acids. V gave up 3 bases and J gave up 8 bases; unmatched junction bases: 12. This CDR3 reads CAISDGGGHIGDEQFF. CDR3 in DNA: TGTGCCATCAGTGACGGGGGGGGACACATAGGCGATGAGCAGTTCTTC.